The rows below give T cell receptor beta chains drawn from one sample of a study of technical replicates of blood from four donors. Sequencing used immunoSEQ multiplex PCR; TCRdb keeps in-frame clones, though not all of them. The repertoire includes about 100,000 clones, 95% to 96% of them detected once, and approximately 0.2% sits in the top ten. Sequenced input: T cells isolated from PBMCs. The receptors here all came from a human donor in good health. CDR3s include the opening cysteine and the closing phenylalanine or tryptophan. The D gene is left open where the match is weak. Clone sizes are given selectively: once, few, many, or a class where the clone is expanded.

j_call: TRBJ2-5; clone_size: .; v_call: TRBV2; d_call: .; cdr3_aa: CASLHPTGIQETQYF; cdr3_nt: TGTGCCAGCCTACACCCGACAGGAATCCAAGAGACCCAGTACTTC
j_call: TRBJ1-1; clone_size: .; v_call: TRBV20-1; d_call: .; cdr3_aa: CSANRHPEAFF; cdr3_nt: TGCAGTGCTAACCGACATCCTGAAGCTTTCTTT
j_call: TRBJ2-5; clone_size: .; v_call: TRBV5-1; d_call: .; cdr3_aa: CASSLEFGSQETQYF; cdr3_nt: TGCGCCAGCAGCTTGGAATTTGGGAGCCAAGAGACCCAGTACTTC
j_call: TRBJ2-5; clone_size: .; v_call: TRBV5-1; d_call: TRBD1; cdr3_aa: CASSTGQGGGQETQYF; cdr3_nt: TGCGCCAGCAGCACTGGACAGGGGGGAGGACAAGAGACCCAGTACTTC
j_call: TRBJ2-6; clone_size: once; v_call: TRBV18; d_call: TRBD1; cdr3_aa: CASSRQGAGANVLTF; cdr3_nt: TGTGCCAGCTCCCGACAGGGTGCAGGGGCCAACGTCCTGACTTTC
j_call: TRBJ1-2; clone_size: .; v_call: TRBV6-1; d_call: .; cdr3_aa: CASSQPGDTFHGYTF; cdr3_nt: TGTGCCAGCAGTCAACCAGGGGACACCTTCCATGGCTACACCTTC
j_call: TRBJ1-2; clone_size: .; v_call: TRBV4-1; d_call: TRBD1; cdr3_aa: CASSSGRRQGHYGYTF; cdr3_nt: TGCGCCAGCAGCTCCGGCCGACGACAGGGACACTATGGCTACACCTTC
j_call: TRBJ1-1; clone_size: .; v_call: TRBV7-9; d_call: TRBD1; cdr3_aa: CASSTRQGTEAFF; cdr3_nt: TGTGCCAGCAGCACGAGACAGGGGACTGAAGCTTTCTTT
j_call: TRBJ1-5; clone_size: .; v_call: TRBV6-4; d_call: .; cdr3_aa: CASSQDRHSNQPQHF; cdr3_nt: TGTGCCAGCAGTCAGGACAGACATAGCAATCAGCCCCAGCATTTT
j_call: TRBJ1-6; clone_size: once; v_call: TRBV2; d_call: .; cdr3_aa: CASNTYRGGSPLHF; cdr3_nt: TGTGCCAGCAATACTTATCGGGGTGGGTCACCCCTCCACTTT
j_call: TRBJ1-3; clone_size: .; v_call: TRBV15; d_call: TRBD1; cdr3_aa: CATRRTGGSGNTIYF; cdr3_nt: TGTGCCACCAGGAGGACAGGGGGATCTGGAAACACCATATATTTT
j_call: TRBJ2-5; clone_size: .; v_call: TRBV5-1; d_call: TRBD1; cdr3_aa: CASSLAGTGGRETQYF; cdr3_nt: TGCGCCAGCAGCTTGGCTGGGACAGGGGGCAGAGAGACCCAGTACTTC
j_call: TRBJ1-5; clone_size: .; v_call: TRBV6-1; d_call: TRBD1; cdr3_aa: CASNEKTGNQPQHF; cdr3_nt: TGTGCCAGCAATGAAAAGACAGGGAATCAGCCCCAGCATTTT
j_call: TRBJ1-6; clone_size: .; v_call: TRBV7-8; d_call: .; cdr3_aa: CASSLTGSSYNSPLHF; cdr3_nt: TGTGCCAGCAGCTTAACAGGCAGCTCCTATAATTCACCCCTCCACTTT
j_call: TRBJ2-3; clone_size: .; v_call: TRBV28; d_call: TRBD2; cdr3_aa: CASSSFGVREITDTQYF; cdr3_nt: TGTGCCAGCAGTTCCTTCGGGGTGCGGGAGATAACAGATACGCAGTATTTT
j_call: TRBJ2-1; clone_size: .; v_call: TRBV15; d_call: .; cdr3_aa: CATSIADGGEQFF; cdr3_nt: TGTGCCACCAGCATCGCCGACGGCGGTGAGCAGTTCTTC
j_call: TRBJ2-7; clone_size: .; v_call: TRBV18; d_call: TRBD1; cdr3_aa: CASSPRDRSYEQYF; cdr3_nt: TGTGCCAGCTCACCAAGGGACAGATCCTACGAGCAGTACTTC
j_call: TRBJ2-7; clone_size: .; v_call: TRBV5-5; d_call: .; cdr3_aa: CASSLVLETGEQYF; cdr3_nt: TGTGCCAGCAGCTTGGTCCTCGAGACGGGGGAGCAGTACTTC
j_call: TRBJ1-5; clone_size: .; v_call: TRBV7-9; d_call: .; cdr3_aa: CASSLGRGSRDQPQHF; cdr3_nt: TGTGCCAGCAGCTTAGGAAGGGGTAGCAGGGATCAGCCCCAGCATTTT
j_call: TRBJ2-7; clone_size: .; v_call: TRBV28; d_call: TRBD1; cdr3_aa: CASSFSGGTGSYEQYF; cdr3_nt: TGTGCCAGCAGTTTTTCAGGTGGGACAGGGTCCTACGAGCAGTACTTC
j_call: TRBJ1-5; clone_size: .; v_call: TRBV19; d_call: TRBD1; cdr3_aa: CASSPQGPGQPQHF; cdr3_nt: TGTGCCAGTAGTCCACAGGGGCCCGGTCAGCCCCAGCATTTT
j_call: TRBJ1-2; clone_size: .; v_call: TRBV19; d_call: .; cdr3_aa: CASSITGTGNYGYTF; cdr3_nt: TGTGCCAGTAGTATCACAGGGACCGGGAACTATGGCTACACCTTC
j_call: TRBJ1-3; clone_size: .; v_call: TRBV30; d_call: .; cdr3_aa: CAWVGRRSGNTIYF; cdr3_nt: TGTGCCTGGGTCGGGAGGAGGTCAGGAAACACCATATATTTT
j_call: TRBJ2-3; clone_size: .; v_call: TRBV10-2; d_call: TRBD2; cdr3_aa: CASSPTSGEYTDTQYF; cdr3_nt: TGCGCCAGCAGCCCGACTAGCGGGGAGTACACAGATACGCAGTATTTT
j_call: TRBJ1-1; clone_size: .; v_call: TRBV6-6; d_call: TRBD1; cdr3_aa: CASTTGGTEAFF; cdr3_nt: TGTGCCAGCACCACAGGGGGGACTGAAGCTTTCTTT
j_call: TRBJ1-1; clone_size: .; v_call: TRBV7-8; d_call: .; cdr3_aa: CASSQVRLRASTEAFF; cdr3_nt: TGTGCCAGCAGCCAGGTTCGATTGAGGGCTAGCACTGAAGCTTTCTTT
j_call: TRBJ1-3; clone_size: .; v_call: TRBV15; d_call: .; cdr3_aa: CATSRDYGGYSGNTIYF; cdr3_nt: TGTGCCACCAGCAGAGATTATGGGGGCTATTCTGGAAACACCATATATTTT